The subject of this entry is one TCR beta chain. The antigen is unknown. Germline and genes here are mouse. Read data end 4 residues before the CDR3 end; the end is taken from the germline J gene. The sample belongs to a study of CD8+ T cells in alopecia areata. About the research overall: C3H/HeJ donors aged roughly 6-12 months with spontaneous alopecia supplied skin grafted onto roughly 6-11-week-old female C3H/HeJ mice.

Findings of the study overall: The study also sequences resident alphabeta T cells of normal skin in scalp samples. It was less clear whether patients shared TCRs than it was in mice, possibly because of HLA. Higher clonality was seen in lesional scalp than in normal scalp, especially in alopecia totalis/universalis.

After isolation, RNA underwent reverse transcription to generate cDNA as the sequencing template. Measured with immunoSEQ multiplex PCR; TCRdb has only the in-frame clones, and not every one. Listed for the sample are 15,000 to 20,000 clones, none seen a single time. Germline CDR1 and CDR2: FNHDT and SITEND (reference sequence). CDR3 size: 12 residues. Cutaneous lymph node cells were pooled, and they were sorted using CD4, CD8alpha, NKG2D, NKG2ACE and other markers. The source of this sequence is a C3H/HeJ mouse with alopecia areata. This strain has MHC haplotype H2-k. Specimen: CD8+ T cells sorted from a lymph node. This chain links TRBV19 with TRBJ2-1; 9 nucleotides match TRBD1. CDR3 residues: CASRGQGPEQFF. The sequenced part of the CDR3 DNA is TGTGCCAGCAGGGGACAGGGTCCT.